The next 11 T cell receptor beta chains were all read from a single sample in a study of OX40 agonist ivuxolimab in advanced cancers. The library was obtained by the immunoSEQ multiplex PCR assay. Held by TCRdb, this immuneACCESS table contains in-frame sequences only and omits some clones. Under half of the omission traces to an unresolved V gene where checked; the cause of the rest is unknown. Recorded for this sample are about 120,000 clones; more than 80% of them occurred a single time. The ten largest clones represent 0.55% to 0.7% of the sample. Sequences were derived from CD4+ or CD8+ T cells sorted from blood, sampled in a trial of the OX40 agonist ivuxolimab. These TCRs come from an adult with an advanced solid tumor such as melanoma, head and neck, liver or kidney cancer.

This chain connects TRBV19 to TRBJ2-2; 10 nucleotides match TRBD1. V lost 9 bases and J lost 5; bases outside the gene matches: 15. Germline V gene lookup returns CDR1 LNHDA and CDR2 SQIVND (reference sequence). This CDR3 is built from 17 residues. The CDR3 nucleotides are TGTGCCAGCCGAACAGGACAGGGGGGTGTTAGGACCGGGGAGCTGTTTTTT. Amino acids: CASRTGQGGVRTGELFF.

The V gene is TRBV28, the J gene TRBJ1-1; tentative D call: TRBD1 (6 bases). Germline loops: CDR1 MDHEN, CDR2 SYDVKM. This CDR3 contains 13 residues. Between the trimmed V and J ends, which lost 1 base and 6 bases, there was a span of 9 bases. In DNA form, the CDR3 reads TGTGCCAGCAGTTTATACAGGGTTCCTGAAGCTTTCTTT. As protein: CASSLYRVPEAFF.

V usage is TRBV5-4 and J usage is TRBJ2-2; possible D gene TRBD2, 6 bases. The V end lost 3 bases, the J end lost 5 bases, and 14 bases lay between the germline ends. CDR1 SGHNT and CDR2 YYREEE come from the germline V gene (reference sequence). This CDR3 has 15 residues. This chain's CDR3 is CASSWGLSGTGELFF. DNA of the CDR3: TGTGCCAGCAGCTGGGGACTCTCGGGTACCGGGGAGCTGTTTTTT.

The V and J genes are TRBV28 and TRBJ1-5, with TRBD1 identical over 7 bases. The CDR3 consists of 14 residues. The V gene end was trimmed by 6 bases and the J gene end by 4 bases; junction bases not matched to a gene: 6. Germline V CDR1 and CDR2: MDHEN, SYDVKM. CDR3 sequence (DNA): TGTGCCAGCAGCGGAGGACAGGCGAATCAGCCCCAGCATTTT. It yields the protein CASSGGQANQPQHF.

The chain joins TRBV27 to TRBJ2-7, with 7 bases aligning to TRBD2. The germline gives CDR1 MNHEY, CDR2 SMNVEV (reference sequence). The CDR3 covers 13 residues. V shed 6 bases and J 7 bases; nucleotides not matched to a gene: 9. Here the CDR3 DNA reads TGTGCCAGCAGCGACCGGGACTATCAGGAGCAGTACTTC. Amino acids: CASSDRDYQEQYF.

This clone showed up just a few times. The CDR3: CASSIGGSEAQHF. CDR3 bases: TGTGCCAGTAGTATAGGAGGGTCTGAAGCCCAGCATTTT. The rearrangement joins TRBV19 to TRBJ1-5; D is undetermined. The CDR3 runs 13 residues. The germline V gene encodes CDR1 LNHDA and CDR2 SQIVND (reference sequence). V lost 1 base to trimming and J lost 11 bases, with 12 bases between them.

The chain couples TRBV7-2 to TRBJ1-3; no reliable D call. From germline, CDR1 is SGHTA and CDR2 FQGNSA. The CDR3 is 15 residues long. Trimming took off 3 bases at V and 0 bases at J, with 9 bases between the two ends. CDR3 sequence (DNA): TGTGCCAGCAGCTTTAGCTGGAGCTCTGGAAACACCATATATTTT. It is translated as CASSFSWSSGNTIYF. Supplemented by reference TRBV7-2 and TRBJ1-3, the full variable domain reads GAGVSQSPSNKVTEKGKDVELRCDPISGHTALYWYRQSLGQGLEFLIYFQGNSAPDKSGLPSDRFSAERTGGSVSTLTIQRTQQEDSAVYLCASSFSWSSGNTIYFGEGSWLTVV.

The V gene is TRBV6-6, the J gene TRBJ2-7; 8 bases match TRBD2. This CDR3 region has 15 residues. J lost 5 bases, V lost 5 bases, and 11 bases had no gene match. Germline CDR1 and CDR2: MNHNY and SVGAGI (reference sequence). The CDR3 loop reads CASSTGGAVSHEQYF. In DNA form, the CDR3 reads TGTGCCAGCAGTACCGGGGGGGCAGTTTCTCACGAGCAGTACTTC.

In this sample, this clone turned up once. This chain uses TRBV30 with TRBJ2-6, with D hard to call. The germline V gene has CDR1 GTSNPN and CDR2 SVGIG (reference sequence). V dropped 5 bases and J dropped 0 bases, with 11 bases sitting between them. CDR3 length: 15 amino acids. CDR3 region: CAWSGVFSGANVLTF. In nucleotides, the CDR3 is TGTGCCTGGTCAGGTGTGTTCTCTGGGGCCAACGTCCTGACTTTC.

This clone was recorded once. The chain recombines TRBV28 with TRBJ2-2; D is possibly TRBD1 (6 bases). The CDR3 consists of 16 residues. Germline V CDR1 and CDR2: MDHEN, SYDVKM. Trimming shortened V by 5 bases and J by 2 bases, and 15 bases separated the two germline ends. CDR3 protein: CASSMAGTINTGELFF. The CDR3 nucleotides read TGTGCCAGCAGTATGGCCGGGACAATCAACACCGGGGAGCTGTTTTTT.

J is TRBJ1-6 and V is TRBV7-2; 10 bases fit TRBD1. This CDR3 region has 16 residues. After removal of 3 bases from V and 10 bases from J, the junction contained 9 bases not matched to a gene. Germline CDR1 SGHTA, CDR2 FQGNSA. CDR3 amino acids: CASSFGRQGARSPLHF. Here the CDR3 DNA reads TGTGCCAGCAGCTTCGGTAGACAGGGGGCAAGATCACCCCTCCACTTT.